This T cell receptor (beta chain) was found in a study of technical replicates of blood from several donors. The CDR3 runs 13 residues. V lost 4 bases to trimming and J lost 2 bases, with 8 bases between them. Germline lookup yields CDR1 SGDLS and CDR2 YYNGEE. The protocol was immunoSEQ multiplex PCR, while the TCRdb copy is restricted to in-frame clones and leaves out a portion. The sample carries over 60,000 clones, approximately 93% recorded once. The sequencing input was T cells isolated from PBMCs. This receptor was identified in a human donor in good health. The chain is built from TRBV9 and TRBJ2-3; D not resolved. CDR3 coding DNA: TGTGCCAGCAGCCCCCGGGTCACAGATACGCAGTATTTT. Amino acid sequence: CASSPRVTDTQYF. Full variable domain (outside the CDR3, taken from reference TRBV9 and TRBJ2-3): DSGVTQTPKHLITATGQRVTLRCSPRSGDLSVYWYQQSLDQGLQFLIQYYNGEERAKGNILERFSAQQFPDLHSELNLSSLELGDSALYFCASSPRVTDTQYFGPGTRLTVL.